This TCR beta chain was documented in a study of shared clonotypes between healthy human individuals. This clone has more than one count but fewer than ten. The assay was immunoSEQ multiplex PCR, and TCRdb's table has in-frame clones only and misses some. The data hold about 2.4 million clones, with more than 85% observed a single time. Trimming removed 7 bases at V and 3 bases at J, with 12 bases between. The CDR3 is 13 residues long. Germline CDR1 and CDR2: MDHEN and SYDVKM. Sequenced material: naive CD4+ T cells from PBMCs. Subset given: CD45RA+ positively selected. This clonotype was obtained from a man aged 18 to 35 in good health. Some clones in this sample may be carry-over from other donors' samples. The chain couples TRBV28 to TRBJ1-1; D not resolved. CDR3 amino acids: CASTLPHHTEAFF. In nucleotides, the CDR3 is TGTGCCAGCACCCTCCCGCACCACACTGAAGCTTTCTTT.